The rows below give T cell receptor beta chains drawn from one sample of a study of blood T cell repertoires in COVID-19. TCRdb's table, derived via immunoSEQ multiplex PCR, lists solely in-frame clones and lacks some. The sample lists about 92,000 clones, under 85% seen once, with 9.5% to 15% in the top ten. The sample comprised peripheral blood. These receptors were obtained from a human donor in a cohort sampled during active COVID-19. The CDR3 runs from the conserved cysteine through the conserved F or W. Fields, in order: V gene, J gene, D gene, CDR3 protein, CDR3 DNA. D genes are given only for firm matches.

>TRBV6-1|TRBJ2-6|TRBD1
CASSVQGVSGANVLTF
TGTGCCAGCAGTGTACAGGGGGTCTCTGGGGCCAACGTCCTGACTTTC
>TRBV7-9|TRBJ2-7|TRBD2
CASSLDSDSGDPYEQYF
TGTGCCAGCAGCTTAGATTCTGACAGCGGGGACCCGTACGAGCAGTACTTC
>TRBV6-5|TRBJ2-3|NA
CASRDYTDTQYF
TGTGCCAGCAGGGACTACACAGATACGCAGTATTTT
>TRBV6-1|TRBJ2-7|TRBD1
CASSETGPYEQYF
TGTGCCAGCAGTGAGACAGGGCCCTACGAGCAGTACTTC
>TRBV7-2|TRBJ2-5|TRBD2
CASSPLGGGAGETQYF
TGTGCCAGCAGCCCCTTAGGCGGGGGGGCGGGGGAGACCCAGTACTTC
>TRBV6-1|TRBJ1-6|NA
CASSDAGGNSPLHF
TGTGCCAGCAGTGATGCCGGAGGAAATTCACCCCTCCACTTT
>TRBV5-8|TRBJ2-1|TRBD1
CASSPGQGSHEQFF
TGTGCCAGCAGCCCTGGACAGGGTTCGCATGAGCAGTTCTTC
>TRBV4-3|TRBJ2-5|NA
CASSRQVRETQYF
TGCGCCAGCAGCCGGCAGGTTCGAGAGACCCAGTACTTC
>TRBV10-1|TRBJ2-5|NA
CASTYGQTQYF
TGCGCCAGCACCTATGGGCAGACCCAGTACTTC
>TRBV7-8|TRBJ1-5|NA
CASSLRTLGNQPQHF
TGTGCCAGCAGCTTACGGACTCTGGGCAATCAGCCCCAGCATTTT